This passage covers 28 T cell receptor beta chains from one sample sequenced in a study of technical replicates of blood from a few donors. Clones were read by immunoSEQ multiplex PCR, and TCRdb kept only the in-frame ones, dropping some. The repertoire consists of approximately 81,000 clones, with approximately 96% occurring once and the leading ten covering 0.35% to 0.45%. The sequencing sample was made of T cells isolated from PBMCs. Receptors originate from a human donor in good health.

The chain is built from TRBV19 and TRBJ2-1; TRBD2 aligns across 7 bases. The CDR3 spans 16 residues. The germline CDR1 and CDR2 sequences are LNHDA and SQIVND (reference sequence). V trimming: 3 bases; J trimming: 1 base; junction bases outside the gene matches: 6. DNA for the CDR3: TGTGCCAGTAGTATCATCGGCGGGAGTTCCTACAATGAGCAGTTCTTC. Residues: CASSIIGGSSYNEQFF.

The V and J genes are TRBV6-5 and TRBJ1-2; 7 nucleotides align to TRBD1. The CDR3 length is 16 residues. Germline assignment: CDR1 MNHEY and CDR2 SVGAGI. Unmatched junction bases numbered 9, after V lost 0 bases and J lost 5 bases. CDR3 in amino acids: CASSYSTGQRIYGYTF. The CDR3 coding sequence is TGTGCCAGCAGTTACTCGACGGGACAGAGAATTTATGGCTACACCTTC.

J is TRBJ2-7 and V is TRBV10-2, with 9 bases lining up with TRBD2. CDR1 and CDR2 from the germline V gene are WSHSY and SAAADI. V dropped 7 bases and J dropped 4; count of bases not matched to a gene: 8. The CDR3 spans 14 residues. CDR3 nucleotide sequence: TGCGCCAGCACGGTAGCGGGAGCGGGGTACGAGCAGTACTTC. Protein sequence: CASTVAGAGYEQYF.

This clone has just one count. The genes are TRBV15 and TRBJ2-3; 8 bases are shared with TRBD1. The CDR3 sequence is 15 residues long. Germline V gene sequence: CDR1 LNHNV, CDR2 YYDKDF (reference sequence). The junction had 13 bases not matched to a gene; V was cut back by 9 bases and J by 5 bases. The CDR3 spells CATTPSDRVGDTQYF. The CDR3 coding sequence is TGTGCCACGACCCCCTCGGACAGGGTGGGAGATACGCAGTATTTT.

The V gene is TRBV2, the J gene TRBJ2-7; TRBD2 matches 9 bases. The CDR3 sequence is 16 residues long. With 7 bases clipped from V and 2 bases from J, the junction kept 12 bases outside the gene matches. Germline assignment: CDR1 SNHLY and CDR2 FYNNEI. The CDR3 reads CASTLSTSGGTYEQYF. DNA of the CDR3: TGTGCCAGCACCCTGTCGACTAGCGGAGGAACCTACGAGCAGTACTTC.

The count of this clone is one. The chain is built from TRBV28 and TRBJ2-6; 8 positions agree with TRBD2. V dropped 7 bases and J dropped 0; count of bases not matched to a gene: 11. CDR3 length equals 18 residues. Germline CDR1 MDHEN, CDR2 SYDVKM. CDR3: CASTFGLALFSGANVLTF. Written as DNA, the CDR3 is TGTGCCAGCACCTTTGGACTAGCCCTATTCTCTGGGGCCAACGTCCTGACTTTC.

This clone was detected only once. The chain recombines TRBV19 with TRBJ1-1; D is unclear. This CDR3 has 12 residues. V was cut by 4 bases and J by 7 bases, with 10 bases left in between. Germline V gene data show CDR1 as LNHDA and CDR2 as SQIVND (reference sequence). CDR3 residues: CASSSFASEAFF. CDR3 bases: TGTGCCAGTAGTAGCTTTGCGAGTGAAGCTTTCTTT.

This rearrangement joins TRBV2 to TRBJ1-1; D uncertain. Germline CDR1 is SNHLY and CDR2 is FYNNEI. The CDR3 covers 14 residues. The V gene lost 0 bases and the J gene lost 6 bases, with 11 bases spanning the gap. CDR3 region: CASSEAEGGPEAFF. In DNA form, the CDR3 reads TGTGCCAGCAGTGAAGCGGAAGGAGGCCCTGAAGCTTTCTTT. Full variable domain (remainder filled in from reference TRBV2 and TRBJ1-1): EPEVTQTPSHQVTQMGQEVILRCVPISNHLYFYWYRQILGQKVEFLVSFYNNEISEKSEIFDDQFSVERPDGSNFTLKIRSTKLEDSAMYFCASSEAEGGPEAFFGQGTRLTVV.

V is TRBV2 and J is TRBJ2-3, with D maybe TRBD2 (5 bases). The CDR3 extends over 10 amino acids. Germline V gene data show CDR1 as SNHLY and CDR2 as FYNNEI. Trimming removed 7 bases from V and 9 bases from J, with 8 bases in between. The CDR3 DNA reads as TGTGCCAGCACCCGGGAAACGCAGTATTTT. This translates into CASTRETQYF.

The J gene is TRBJ2-7, the V gene TRBV15, with D possibly TRBD2 on 5 matching bases. Germline CDR1 and CDR2: LNHNV and YYDKDF (reference sequence). There are 14 residues in the CDR3. V lost 5 bases and J lost 7, with 18 bases in between. The CDR3, as DNA: TGTGCCACCAGCCGGGGTGTTTGGGATTTAGAGCAGTACTTC. This gives the protein CATSRGVWDLEQYF.

J is TRBJ1-1 and V is TRBV10-3; D perhaps matches TRBD1 (5 bases). With 3 bases removed from V and 8 bases from J, the gap between germline ends came to 10 bases. Germline-derived CDR1 and CDR2 are ENHRY and SYGVKD. The CDR3 covers 12 residues. The CDR3 is CAISDGGGEAFF. CDR3 nucleotides: TGTGCCATCAGTGATGGGGGAGGCGAAGCTTTCTTT.

The V and J genes are TRBV6-5 and TRBJ2-1; D gene unclear. V shed 4 bases and J shed 0 bases, with 7 bases lying between them. The CDR3 consists of 14 residues. Germline CDR1 MNHEY, CDR2 SVGAGI. CDR3 coding DNA: TGTGCCAGCAGTTCTCGTAGCTCCTACAATGAGCAGTTCTTC. Its protein is CASSSRSSYNEQFF.

The chain links TRBV9 to TRBJ1-1, with D perhaps matching TRBD1 (6 bases). The CDR3 runs 13 residues. The V and J ends lost 3 bases and 1 base respectively, with 7 bases between them. Germline V CDR1 and CDR2: SGDLS, YYNGEE. Here the CDR3 DNA reads TGTGCCAGCAGCGGACAGGAGAACACTGAAGCTTTCTTT. It codes for CASSGQENTEAFF.

CDR3 nucleotide sequence: TGTGCCAGCAACAAGCGGGAGGACCACAATGAGCAGTTCTTC. Amino acids: CASNKREDHNEQFF. The V gene is TRBV2, the J gene TRBJ2-1, with 9 nucleotides matching TRBD2. Trimming took 7 bases from V and 5 from J; bases not matched to a gene: 6. The CDR3 is 14 amino acids. Germline assignment: CDR1 SNHLY and CDR2 FYNNEI.

This sequence joins TRBV6-6 and TRBJ1-5; possibly TRBD1 for D (6 bases). V lost 6 bases to trimming and J lost 0 bases, with 12 bases between them. CDR3 size: 15 residues. Germline V gene data show CDR1 as MNHNY and CDR2 as SVGAGI (reference sequence). This CDR3 reads CASRATGNSNQPQHF. CDR3 bases: TGTGCCAGCAGGGCAACAGGGAATAGCAATCAGCCCCAGCATTTT.

The chain recombines TRBV9 with TRBJ2-1, with 11 bases identical to TRBD2. The ends lost 4 bases at V and 8 bases at J; junction bases unmatched: 14. The CDR3 is made up of 17 amino acids. CDR1 and CDR2 from the germline V gene are SGDLS and YYNGEE. CDR3 DNA: TGTGCCAGCAGCTCGTCCGGACTAGCGGGTAAACGGGATGAGCAGTTCTTC. Translation: CASSSSGLAGKRDEQFF.

This clone has only one observation. This rearrangement joins TRBV10-3 to TRBJ1-1, with D hard to call. Looked up from germline, CDR1 is ENHRY and CDR2 is SYGVKD. This CDR3 region has 15 residues. V lost 2 bases, J lost 4 bases, and 14 bases lay in between. The CDR3 coding sequence is TGTGCCATCAGTGAGAGGTGGGTCGGGAGCACTGAAGCTTTCTTT. Its translation: CAISERWVGSTEAFF.

The genes are TRBV15 and TRBJ1-4, with 11 nucleotides matching TRBD1. The CDR3 is 16 amino acids. Germline loops: CDR1 LNHNV, CDR2 YYDKDF (reference sequence). Germline trimming cut 1 base from V and 7 bases from J; bases unmatched to any gene: 5. The CDR3 reads CATSRATGTGGEKLFF. The CDR3 DNA reads as TGTGCCACCAGCAGAGCCACCGGGACAGGGGGTGAAAAACTGTTTTTT. The variable domain in full, completed from reference TRBV15 and TRBJ1-4, reads DAMVIQNPRYQVTQFGKPVTLSCSQTLNHNVMYWYQQKSSQAPKLLFHYYDKDFNNEADTPDNFQSRRPNTSFCFLDIRSPGLGDTAMYLCATSRATGTGGEKLFFGSGTQLSVL.

This chain links TRBV27 with TRBJ1-4; D is undetermined. CDR3 length: 14 amino acids. V was clipped by 2 bases and J by 3 bases, with 7 bases between them. CDR1 and CDR2 from the germline V gene are MNHEY and SMNVEV (reference sequence). The CDR3 DNA reads TGTGCCAGCAGTTTAGCCGGGGCTAATGAAAAACTGTTTTTT. Translated, it gives CASSLAGANEKLFF.

V is TRBV5-1 and J is TRBJ2-7, with TRBD2 matching 8 bases. J lost 3 bases, V lost 4 bases, and 6 bases had no gene match. Germline CDR1 is SGHRS and CDR2 is YFSETQ. This CDR3 region has 14 residues. This CDR3 reads CASSRGLVRYEQYF. The DNA of the CDR3 is TGCGCCAGCAGCCGGGGACTAGTACGCTACGAGCAGTACTTC.

The V call is TRBV5-1, the J call TRBJ2-4, with a weak D call TRBD1 (5 bases). The ends were cut back, 4 bases at V and 8 bases at J, with 22 bases in the middle. Germline loops: CDR1 SGHRS, CDR2 YFSETQ. This CDR3 has 16 residues. The CDR3: CASSPDMDQGDYIQYF. CDR3 DNA: TGCGCCAGCAGCCCGGATATGGACCAAGGGGATTACATTCAGTACTTC.

The genes are TRBV9 and TRBJ2-1; 9 bases are a match to TRBD1. Unmatched junction bases numbered 2, after V lost 0 bases and J lost 7 bases. This CDR3 region has 14 residues. Germline CDR1 SGDLS, CDR2 YYNGEE. CDR3 sequence: CASSVGGTGNEQFF. The CDR3 DNA reads TGTGCCAGCAGCGTAGGCGGGACAGGGAATGAGCAGTTCTTC.

V is TRBV5-1 and J is TRBJ2-7, with D unresolved. The CDR3 sequence is 11 residues long. The germline V and J ends were trimmed by 7 bases and 3 bases, with 8 bases remaining between them. Germline CDR1 SGHRS, CDR2 YFSETQ. The CDR3 spells CASSRGYEQYF. The DNA of the CDR3 is TGCGCCAGCTCAAGAGGCTACGAGCAGTACTTC. Together with reference TRBV5-1 and TRBJ2-7, the CDR3 gives the full variable domain: KAGVTQTPRYLIKTRGQQVTLSCSPISGHRSVSWYQQTPGQGLQFLFEYFSETQRNKGNFPGRFSGRQFSNSRSEMNVSTLELGDSALYLCASSRGYEQYFGPGTRLTVT.

This clone has just a few counts. CDR3 DNA: TGTGCCAGCAGTAGACTGGTGAACACTGAAGCTTTCTTT. Translating it yields CASSRLVNTEAFF. The rearrangement joins TRBV27 to TRBJ1-1, with no clear D. The CDR3 sequence is 13 residues long. The germline CDR1 and CDR2 sequences are MNHEY and SMNVEV (reference sequence). The V gene lost 5 bases and the J gene lost 0 bases, with 7 bases spanning the gap.

The J gene is TRBJ2-1, the V gene TRBV2; the match to TRBD1 covers 7 bases. V lost 4 bases, J lost 14 bases, and 14 bases stayed unmatched. CDR1 is SNHLY and CDR2 is FYNNEI in the germline V gene. The CDR3 runs 14 residues. For the CDR3, the DNA is TGTGCCAGCAGTGGAGCTGGGGCCGGGACAGCTGAGTTCTTC. Its translation: CASSGAGAGTAEFF.

This clone was recorded only once. The J gene is TRBJ1-1, the V gene TRBV7-9, with D perhaps matching TRBD1 (6 bases). V was trimmed by 2 bases and J by 4 bases, leaving 11 bases between them. The CDR3 contains 14 residues. CDR1 is SEHNR, CDR2 FQNEAQ, per germline (reference sequence). CDR3 in amino acids: CASSLQGGGTEAFF. The CDR3 coding sequence is TGTGCCAGCAGCTTACAGGGAGGGGGCACTGAAGCTTTCTTT. Looking up the rest from reference TRBV7-9 and TRBJ1-1 gives the full variable domain: DTGVSQNPRHKITKRGQNVTFRCDPISEHNRLYWYRQTLGQGPEFLTYFQNEAQLEKSRLLSDRFSAERPKGSFSTLEIQRTEQGDSAMYLCASSLQGGGTEAFFGQGTRLTVV.

This clone was found once. The V call is TRBV14, the J call TRBJ2-7, with 9 bases lining up with TRBD1. The CDR3 has 14 amino acids. J lost 3 bases, V lost 1 base, and 1 base had no gene match. Germline V CDR1 and CDR2: SGHDN, FVKESK. The CDR3 loop reads CASSQGGQGYEQYF. The CDR3 DNA is TGTGCCAGCAGCCAAGGGGGACAGGGCTACGAGCAGTACTTC.

The V call is TRBV19, the J call TRBJ1-1; the D gene is possibly TRBD1 (6 bases). This CDR3 spans 14 amino acids. CDR1 and CDR2 (germline): LNHDA, SQIVND (reference sequence). V gave up 5 bases and J gave up 11 bases, with 21 bases separating them. The CDR3, as DNA: TGTGCCAGTAGTCAGGACAGAGGGGCCCTCTGGGCTTTCTTT. Amino acid sequence: CASSQDRGALWAFF.